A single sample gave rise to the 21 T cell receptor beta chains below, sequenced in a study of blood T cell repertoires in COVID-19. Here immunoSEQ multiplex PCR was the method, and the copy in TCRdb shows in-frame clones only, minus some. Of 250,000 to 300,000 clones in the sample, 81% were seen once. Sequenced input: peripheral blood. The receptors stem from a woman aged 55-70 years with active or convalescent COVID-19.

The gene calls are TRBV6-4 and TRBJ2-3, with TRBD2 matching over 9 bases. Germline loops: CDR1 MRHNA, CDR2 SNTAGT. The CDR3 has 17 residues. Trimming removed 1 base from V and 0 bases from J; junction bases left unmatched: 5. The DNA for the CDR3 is TGTGCCAGCAGTGACTTCAGCGGGGGGCTTAGCACAGATACGCAGTATTTT. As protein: CASSDFSGGLSTDTQYF.

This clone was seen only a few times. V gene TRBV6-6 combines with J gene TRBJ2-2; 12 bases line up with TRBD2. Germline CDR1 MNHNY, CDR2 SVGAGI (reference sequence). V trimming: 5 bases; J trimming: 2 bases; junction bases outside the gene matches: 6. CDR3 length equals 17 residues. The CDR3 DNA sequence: TGTGCCAGCAGTCGGACTAGCGGGGCTATCAACACCGGGGAGCTGTTTTTT. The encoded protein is CASSRTSGAINTGELFF.

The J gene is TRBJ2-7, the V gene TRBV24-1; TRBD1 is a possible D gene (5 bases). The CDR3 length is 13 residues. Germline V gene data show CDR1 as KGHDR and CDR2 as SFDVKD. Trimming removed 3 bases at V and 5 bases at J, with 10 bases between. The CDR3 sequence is CATSDGASDEQYF. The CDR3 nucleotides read TGTGCCACCAGTGATGGGGCTTCGGACGAGCAGTACTTC.

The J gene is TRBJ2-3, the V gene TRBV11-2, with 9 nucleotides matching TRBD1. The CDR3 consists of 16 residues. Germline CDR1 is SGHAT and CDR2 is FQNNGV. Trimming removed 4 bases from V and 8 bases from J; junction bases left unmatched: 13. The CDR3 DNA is TGTGCCAGCAGCTGGGGGACAGGGATAGGGTCAGGTACGCAGTATTTT. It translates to CASSWGTGIGSGTQYF. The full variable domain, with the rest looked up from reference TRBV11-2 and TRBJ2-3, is EAGVAQSPRYKIIEKRQSVAFWCNPISGHATLYWYQQILGQGPKLLIQFQNNGVVDDSQLPKDRFSAERLKGVDSTLKIQPAKLEDSAVYLCASSWGTGIGSGTQYFGPGTRLTVL.

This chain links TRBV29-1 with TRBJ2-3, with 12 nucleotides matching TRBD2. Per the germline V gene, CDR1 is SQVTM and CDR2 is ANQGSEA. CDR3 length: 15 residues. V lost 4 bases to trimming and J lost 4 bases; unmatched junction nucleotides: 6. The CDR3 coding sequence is TGCAGCGTTGCGTTAGCTAGCGGGGGGGCAGATACGCAGTATTTT. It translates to CSVALASGGADTQYF.

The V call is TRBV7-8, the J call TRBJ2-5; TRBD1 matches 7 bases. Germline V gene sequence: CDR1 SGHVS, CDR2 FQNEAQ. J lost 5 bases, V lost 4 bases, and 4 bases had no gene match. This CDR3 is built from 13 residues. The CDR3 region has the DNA TGTGCCAGCAGCTATCCGGGACAGGAGACCCAGTACTTC. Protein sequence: CASSYPGQETQYF.

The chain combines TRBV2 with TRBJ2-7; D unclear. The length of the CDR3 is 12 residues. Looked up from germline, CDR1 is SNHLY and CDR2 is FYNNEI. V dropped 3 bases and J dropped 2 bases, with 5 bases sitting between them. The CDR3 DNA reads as TGTGCCAGCAGTGACCCTGCCTACGAGCAGTACTTC. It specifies CASSDPAYEQYF.

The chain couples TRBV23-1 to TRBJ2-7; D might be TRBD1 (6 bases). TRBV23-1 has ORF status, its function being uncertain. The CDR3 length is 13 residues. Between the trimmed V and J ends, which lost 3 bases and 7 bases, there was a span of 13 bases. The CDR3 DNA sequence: TGCGCCAGCAGTCATCTGGGGGCAGGAGAGCAGTACTTC. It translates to CASSHLGAGEQYF.

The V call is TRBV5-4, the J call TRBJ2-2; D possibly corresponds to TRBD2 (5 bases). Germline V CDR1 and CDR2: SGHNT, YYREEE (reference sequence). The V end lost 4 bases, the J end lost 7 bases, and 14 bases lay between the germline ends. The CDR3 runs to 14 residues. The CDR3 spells CASSPSGEDGELFF. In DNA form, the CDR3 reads TGTGCCAGCAGCCCCTCCGGGGAAGACGGGGAGCTGTTTTTT.

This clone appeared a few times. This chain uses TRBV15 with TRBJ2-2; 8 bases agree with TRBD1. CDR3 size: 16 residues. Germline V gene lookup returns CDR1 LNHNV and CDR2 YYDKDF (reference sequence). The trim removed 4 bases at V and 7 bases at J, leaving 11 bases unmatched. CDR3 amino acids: CATSIIRTGRSGELFF. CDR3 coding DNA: TGTGCCACCAGCATAATACGGACAGGGCGGAGCGGGGAGCTGTTTTTT.

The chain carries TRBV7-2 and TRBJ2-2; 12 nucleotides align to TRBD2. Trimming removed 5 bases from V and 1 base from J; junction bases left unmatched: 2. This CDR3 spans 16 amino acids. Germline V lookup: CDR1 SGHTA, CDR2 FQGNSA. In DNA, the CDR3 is TGTGCCAGCAGCGTACTAGCGGGGGGGAACACCGGGGAGCTGTTTTTT. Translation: CASSVLAGGNTGELFF.

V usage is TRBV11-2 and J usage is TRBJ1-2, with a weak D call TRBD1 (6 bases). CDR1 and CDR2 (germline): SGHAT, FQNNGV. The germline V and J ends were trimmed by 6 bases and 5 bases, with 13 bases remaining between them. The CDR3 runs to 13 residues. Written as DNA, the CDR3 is TGTGCCAGCAGGGGGGCCGGGTATTATGGCTACACCTTC. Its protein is CASRGAGYYGYTF. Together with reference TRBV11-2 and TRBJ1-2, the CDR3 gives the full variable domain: EAGVAQSPRYKIIEKRQSVAFWCNPISGHATLYWYQQILGQGPKLLIQFQNNGVVDDSQLPKDRFSAERLKGVDSTLKIQPAKLEDSAVYLCASRGAGYYGYTFGSGTRLTVV.

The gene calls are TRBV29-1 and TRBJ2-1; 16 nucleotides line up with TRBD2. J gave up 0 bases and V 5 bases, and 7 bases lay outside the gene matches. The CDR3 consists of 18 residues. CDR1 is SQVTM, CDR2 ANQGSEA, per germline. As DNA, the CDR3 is TGCAGCGTTTCCGGGACTAGCGGGGGGGACGGCTCCTACAATGAGCAGTTCTTC. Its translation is CSVSGTSGGDGSYNEQFF.

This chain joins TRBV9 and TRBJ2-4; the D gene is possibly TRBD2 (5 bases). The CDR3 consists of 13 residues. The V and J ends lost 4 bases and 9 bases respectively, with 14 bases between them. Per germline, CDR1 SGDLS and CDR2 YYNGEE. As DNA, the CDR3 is TGTGCCAGCAGCCCGTGGGATGCGGGCATTCAGTACTTC. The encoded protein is CASSPWDAGIQYF. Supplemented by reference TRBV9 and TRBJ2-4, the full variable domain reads DSGVTQTPKHLITATGQRVTLRCSPRSGDLSVYWYQQSLDQGLQFLIQYYNGEERAKGNILERFSAQQFPDLHSELNLSSLELGDSALYFCASSPWDAGIQYFGAGTRLSVL.

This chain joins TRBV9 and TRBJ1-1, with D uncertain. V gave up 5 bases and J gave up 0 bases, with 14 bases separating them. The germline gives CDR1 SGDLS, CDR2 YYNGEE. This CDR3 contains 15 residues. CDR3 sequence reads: CASRRVRQMNTEAFF. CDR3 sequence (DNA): TGTGCCAGCAGACGCGTGCGGCAGATGAACACTGAAGCTTTCTTT.

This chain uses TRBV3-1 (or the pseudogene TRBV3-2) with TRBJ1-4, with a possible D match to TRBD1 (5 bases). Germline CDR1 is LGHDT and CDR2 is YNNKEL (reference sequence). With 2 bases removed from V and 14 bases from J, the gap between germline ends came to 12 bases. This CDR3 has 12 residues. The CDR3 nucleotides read TGTGCCAGCAGCCAACCCTCCGGGGGTCTGTTTTTT. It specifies CASSQPSGGLFF.

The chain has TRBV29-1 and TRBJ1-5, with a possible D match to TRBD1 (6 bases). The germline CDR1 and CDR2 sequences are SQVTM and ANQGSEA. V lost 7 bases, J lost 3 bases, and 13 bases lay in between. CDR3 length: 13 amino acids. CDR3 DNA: TGCAGCGCCGTGGACAGTTACAATCAGCCCCAGCATTTT. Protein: CSAVDSYNQPQHF. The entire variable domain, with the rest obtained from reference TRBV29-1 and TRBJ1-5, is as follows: SAVISQKPSRDICQRGTSLTIQCQVDSQVTMMFWYRQQPGQSLTLIATANQGSEATYESGFVIDKFPISRPNLTFSTLTVSNMSPEDSSIYLCSAVDSYNQPQHFGDGTRLSIL.

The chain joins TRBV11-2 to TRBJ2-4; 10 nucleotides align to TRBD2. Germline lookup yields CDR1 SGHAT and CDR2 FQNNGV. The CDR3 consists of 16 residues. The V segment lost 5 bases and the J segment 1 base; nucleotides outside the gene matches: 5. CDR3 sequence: CASSQRGGLAKNIQYF. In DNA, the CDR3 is TGTGCCAGCAGCCAGCGGGGGGGCCTTGCCAAAAACATTCAGTACTTC.

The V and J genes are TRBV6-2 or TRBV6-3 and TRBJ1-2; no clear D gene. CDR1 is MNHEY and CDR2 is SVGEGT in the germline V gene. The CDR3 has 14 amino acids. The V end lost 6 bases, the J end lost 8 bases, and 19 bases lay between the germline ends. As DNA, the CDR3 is TGTGCCAGCAGCCGCGAGCGGTTCGGGGAGGGCTACACCTTC. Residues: CASSRERFGEGYTF.

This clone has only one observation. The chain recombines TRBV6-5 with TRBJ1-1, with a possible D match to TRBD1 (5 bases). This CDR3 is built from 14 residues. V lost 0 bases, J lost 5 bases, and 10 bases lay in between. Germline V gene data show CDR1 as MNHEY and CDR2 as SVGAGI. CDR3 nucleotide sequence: TGTGCCAGCAGTTACTCGACGGGGGGGACTGAAGCTTTCTTT. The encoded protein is CASSYSTGGTEAFF.

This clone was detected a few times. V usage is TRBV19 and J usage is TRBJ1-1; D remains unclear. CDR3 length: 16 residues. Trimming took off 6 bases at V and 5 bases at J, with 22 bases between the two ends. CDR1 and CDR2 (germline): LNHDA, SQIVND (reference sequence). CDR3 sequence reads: CASRAGAQLRNTEAFF. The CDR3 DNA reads TGTGCCAGTAGAGCCGGAGCCCAACTTCGGAATACTGAAGCTTTCTTT.